Each of the 31 T cell receptor beta chains below was sequenced from the same sample in a study of blood T cell repertoires in COVID-19. The table came from immunoSEQ multiplex PCR; TCRdb's copy has only in-frame clones and leaves some out. The table records around 260,000 clones, roughly 90% of them present only once. Sequenced: PBMCs or T cells enriched from blood (not recorded which). The receptors here all came from a woman in her twenties or thirties who had recovered from COVID-19.

This chain joins TRBV7-2 and TRBJ1-1, with TRBD1 as a possible D gene (6 bases). V was shortened by 6 bases and J by 0 bases, with 14 bases between the two germline ends. The CDR3 extends over 15 amino acids. Germline V CDR1 and CDR2: SGHTA, FQGNSA. CDR3 loop: CASSQRRTVNTEAFF. The CDR3 nucleotides are TGTGCCAGCAGTCAACGAAGGACAGTGAACACTGAAGCTTTCTTT.

V usage is TRBV5-1 and J usage is TRBJ2-1; 10 nucleotides line up with TRBD2. The CDR3 has 18 residues. The V segment lost 0 bases and the J segment 9 bases; nucleotides outside the gene matches: 15. The germline V gene has CDR1 SGHRS and CDR2 YFSETQ. The CDR3 loop is CASSLAGWASGRKGEQFF. For the CDR3, the DNA is TGCGCCAGCAGCTTGGCCGGCTGGGCTAGCGGGAGAAAGGGTGAGCAGTTCTTC.

The gene calls are TRBV7-3 and TRBJ2-2, with 7 positions matching TRBD2. Per germline, CDR1 SGHTA and CDR2 FQGTGA. V was clipped by 7 bases and J by 1 base; unmatched bases: 9. The CDR3 is 16 amino acids. The CDR3 region is CASTGSGRENTGELFF. The DNA for the CDR3 is TGTGCCAGCACCGGTTCGGGGAGGGAGAACACCGGGGAGCTGTTTTTT. Using reference TRBV7-3 and TRBJ2-2 for the parts outside the CDR3, the full variable domain is GAGVSQTPSNKVTEKGKYVELRCDPISGHTALYWYRQSLGQGPEFLIYFQGTGAADDSGLPNDRFFAVRPEGSVSTLKIQRTERGDSAVYLCASTGSGRENTGELFFGEGSRLTVL.

The chain has TRBV5-1 and TRBJ2-2; D might be TRBD1 (7 bases). This CDR3 has 15 residues. V lost 3 bases to trimming and J lost 1 base, with 10 bases between them. Germline V gene sequence: CDR1 SGHRS, CDR2 YFSETQ. Written as DNA, the CDR3 is TGCGCCAGCAGCTCCCAGGGGGGGAACACCGGGGAGCTGTTTTTT. This sequence encodes CASSSQGGNTGELFF.

This chain joins TRBV11-2 and TRBJ2-7; 7 bases fit TRBD2. Germline loops: CDR1 SGHAT, CDR2 FQNNGV. CDR3 size: 14 residues. V dropped 5 bases and J dropped 4; count of bases not matched to a gene: 8. CDR3 coding DNA: TGTGCCAGCAGCAGACTGAGCGGGACTTACGAGCAGTACTTC. Translating it yields CASSRLSGTYEQYF.

The rearrangement joins TRBV13 to TRBJ2-7; D is possibly TRBD2 (6 bases). CDR3 length: 12 residues. Trimming cost V 5 bases and J 7 bases, with 12 bases left between them. Germline V CDR1 and CDR2: PRHDT, FYEKMQ (reference sequence). Here the CDR3 DNA reads TGTGCCAGCAGCATAACCCGGGGGGAGCAGTACTTC. It specifies CASSITRGEQYF.

V usage is TRBV7-2 and J usage is TRBJ2-7, with TRBD2 matching 9 bases. V was pared by 5 bases and J by 2 bases, with 10 bases of the junction left unmatched. Germline loops: CDR1 SGHTA, CDR2 FQGNSA. The CDR3 length is 16 residues. The CDR3 loop is CASSARKAGGPYEQYF. CDR3 nucleotide sequence: TGTGCCAGCAGCGCCAGAAAAGCGGGAGGACCCTACGAGCAGTACTTC.

The chain joins TRBV27 to TRBJ2-1; D perhaps matches TRBD1 (6 bases). CDR3 size: 14 residues. Germline values: CDR1 MNHEY, CDR2 SMNVEV (reference sequence). Trimming removed 6 bases from V and 0 bases from J, with 9 bases in between. The CDR3 loop reads CASRIQGSYNEQFF. CDR3 in DNA: TGTGCCAGCAGGATACAGGGCTCCTACAATGAGCAGTTCTTC.

The CDR3 here is CASSPTSGTSSYNEQFF. The CDR3, as DNA: TGTGCCAGCAGTCCTACTAGCGGCACAAGCTCCTACAATGAGCAGTTCTTC. The chain has TRBV6-4 and TRBJ2-1, with TRBD2 identical over 8 bases. The CDR3 runs to 17 residues. Germline V CDR1 and CDR2: MRHNA, SNTAGT. V lost 5 bases to trimming and J lost 0 bases; unmatched junction nucleotides: 9.

V usage is TRBV11-2 and J usage is TRBJ2-3; no firm D call. Trimming removed 0 bases from V and 5 bases from J, with 18 bases in between. CDR1 SGHAT and CDR2 FQNNGV come from the germline V gene. This CDR3 contains 17 residues. The CDR3 coding sequence is TGTGCCAGCAGCTTAGAGGAGTACCAAGAATCCTTAGATACGCAGTATTTT. Translated: CASSLEEYQESLDTQYF.

Here the CDR3 reads CASSPMDTAYEQYF. Here the CDR3 DNA reads TGTGCCAGCAGTCCTATGGACACAGCATACGAGCAGTACTTC. The chain has TRBV2 and TRBJ2-7, with D perhaps TRBD1 (5 bases). V was shortened by 5 bases and J by 4 bases, with 15 bases between the two germline ends. The V gene's germline CDR1 is SNHLY and CDR2 FYNNEI. The CDR3 is made up of 14 amino acids.

The V call is TRBV9, the J call TRBJ2-5, with a weak D call TRBD1 (5 bases). V shed 4 bases and J shed 4 bases, with 23 bases lying between them. Germline V gene data show CDR1 as SGDLS and CDR2 as YYNGEE. The CDR3 is 17 residues long. The CDR3 region has the DNA TGTGCCAGCAGCCCTCGAGCAGGGTTGATCCTGGGAGAGACCCAGTACTTC. Its protein is CASSPRAGLILGETQYF.

The rearrangement links TRBV5-1 to TRBJ1-2, with 8 bases identical to TRBD1. The germline V gene encodes CDR1 SGHRS and CDR2 YFSETQ. The CDR3 consists of 15 residues. V lost 4 bases, J lost 3 bases, and 8 bases stayed unmatched. The chain's CDR3 is CASSIDRGAYYGYTF. The CDR3 DNA sequence: TGCGCCAGCAGCATTGACAGGGGAGCGTACTATGGCTACACCTTC.

The genes are TRBV5-1 and TRBJ1-1; 7 bases are a match to TRBD1. The CDR3 totals 15 residues. V lost 0 bases to trimming and J lost 5 bases; unmatched junction nucleotides: 7. Germline V gives CDR1 SGHRS, CDR2 YFSETQ. The CDR3 DNA is TGCGCCAGCAGCTTGGGTCCAGGGGGAAGGACTGAAGCTTTCTTT. Translation gives CASSLGPGGRTEAFF.

The CDR3 loop reads CASSQSPPGGTEAFF. The CDR3 DNA reads TGTGCCAGCAGCCAATCCCCCCCAGGGGGCACTGAAGCTTTCTTT. This chain uses TRBV4-2 with TRBJ1-1, with TRBD1 identical over 7 bases. This CDR3 has 15 amino acids. CDR1 and CDR2 (germline): LGHNA, YNFKEQ. The ends lost 2 bases at V and 4 bases at J; junction bases unmatched: 7.

The chain couples TRBV16 to TRBJ1-4; the match to TRBD1 covers 11 bases. After removal of 3 bases from V and 7 bases from J, the junction contained 7 bases not matched to a gene. The CDR3 is 16 amino acids. The V gene's germline CDR1 is KGHSY and CDR2 FQNENV. CDR3 DNA: TGTGCCAGCAGCCACGCGGACAGGGGGCCGACTGAAAAACTGTTTTTT. It is translated as CASSHADRGPTEKLFF.

The rearrangement joins TRBV19 to TRBJ1-4, with 7 bases matching TRBD1. The J segment lost 8 bases and the V segment lost 10 bases, leaving 22 bases of the junction unmatched. The CDR3 totals 17 residues. CDR1 and CDR2 (germline): LNHDA, SQIVND (reference sequence). CDR3 nucleotides: TGTGCCACCAGGGACAGCCCAATACCTATGGTGGCCGAAAAACTGTTTTTT. This codes for CATRDSPIPMVAEKLFF.

This chain links TRBV14 with TRBJ2-7; TRBD1 matches at 7 bases. V dropped 4 bases and J dropped 4; count of bases not matched to a gene: 4. Germline V gene lookup returns CDR1 SGHDN and CDR2 FVKESK. CDR3 length: 13 amino acids. The CDR3 spells CASSRQTGYEQYF. In DNA, the CDR3 is TGTGCCAGCAGCCGACAGACAGGGTACGAGCAGTACTTC.

J is TRBJ2-5 and V is TRBV28; D might be TRBD2 (5 bases). This CDR3 contains 13 residues. V lost 2 bases and J lost 5, with 9 bases in between. The germline CDR1 and CDR2 sequences are MDHEN and SYDVKM. CDR3 bases: TGTGCCAGCAGTTTAGGGAGTCGGGAGACCCAGTACTTC. This gives the protein CASSLGSRETQYF.

The chain uses TRBV28 and TRBJ2-3; D ambiguous. V lost 2 bases and J lost 2, with 8 bases in between. CDR3 length: 14 amino acids. Germline V gene lookup returns CDR1 MDHEN and CDR2 SYDVKM. CDR3 in amino acids: CASSLGRFTDTQYF. CDR3 coding DNA: TGTGCCAGCAGTTTAGGGCGTTTCACAGATACGCAGTATTTT. The full variable domain, with the rest looked up from reference TRBV28 and TRBJ2-3, is DVKVTQSSRYLVKRTGEKVFLECVQDMDHENMFWYRQDPGLGLRLIYFSYDVKMKEKGDIPEGYSVSREKKERFSLILESASTNQTSMYLCASSLGRFTDTQYFGPGTRLTVL.

The gene calls are TRBV10-3 and TRBJ2-5; perhaps TRBD1 as D (7 bases). Germline V lookup: CDR1 ENHRY, CDR2 SYGVKD. V lost 5 bases to trimming and J lost 5 bases, with 27 bases between them. CDR3 length: 18 amino acids. This chain's CDR3 is CAISRSKGQGGAGETQYF. In DNA, the CDR3 is TGTGCCATCAGTCGCAGCAAGGGCCAAGGGGGCGCGGGGGAGACCCAGTACTTC.

The chain has TRBV7-8 and TRBJ2-1; 9 bases match TRBD2. The ends lost 5 bases at V and 2 bases at J; junction bases unmatched: 4. This CDR3 spans 15 amino acids. Germline V CDR1 and CDR2: SGHVS, FQNEAQ. The CDR3 region has the DNA TGTGCCAGCAGCCTAACTAGCGGGCCCTACAATGAGCAGTTCTTC. Translation: CASSLTSGPYNEQFF. The full variable domain, completed using reference TRBV7-8 and TRBJ2-1, is GAGVSQSPRYKVAKRGQDVALRCDPISGHVSLFWYQQALGQGPEFLTYFQNEAQLDKSGLPSDRFFAERPEGSVSTLKIQRTQQEDSAVYLCASSLTSGPYNEQFFGPGTRLTVL.

V is TRBV27 and J is TRBJ2-1, with 10 bases aligning to TRBD1. Germline CDR1 is MNHEY and CDR2 is SMNVEV (reference sequence). Unmatched junction bases numbered 7, after V lost 5 bases and J lost 6 bases. This CDR3 has 15 residues. The CDR3 is CASSVPGQGTNEQFF. CDR3 DNA sequence: TGTGCCAGCAGTGTCCCGGGACAGGGGACCAATGAGCAGTTCTTC.

The chain is built from TRBV6-2 or TRBV6-3 and TRBJ2-3; D might be TRBD2 (6 bases). Germline CDR1 is MNHEY and CDR2 is SVGEGT. CDR3 length equals 15 residues. Deletions cut 2 bases from V and 0 bases from J, with 9 bases between. CDR3 coding DNA: TGTGCCAGCAGTTACACGGCGGGGAGCACAGATACGCAGTATTTT. Amino acids: CASSYTAGSTDTQYF.

V usage is TRBV7-9 and J usage is TRBJ2-2; 11 positions agree with TRBD1. Unmatched junction bases numbered 2, after V lost 5 bases and J lost 3 bases. The CDR3 sequence is 15 residues long. Germline lookup yields CDR1 SEHNR and CDR2 FQNEAQ (reference sequence). CDR3: CASSRTGGDTGELFF. DNA of the CDR3: TGTGCCAGCAGCCGGACAGGGGGCGACACCGGGGAGCTGTTTTTT.

The chain uses TRBV7-3 and TRBJ2-1; 7 bases fit TRBD1. The trim removed 0 bases at V and 6 bases at J, leaving 2 bases unmatched. Germline V gene sequence: CDR1 SGHTA, CDR2 FQGTGA. The CDR3 has 14 amino acids. The CDR3, as DNA: TGTGCCAGCAGCTTAACGGGACAGCCCAATGAGCAGTTCTTC. Translating gives CASSLTGQPNEQFF.

The rearrangement joins TRBV28 to TRBJ1-3; 9 nucleotides agree with TRBD1. Germline CDR1 is MDHEN and CDR2 is SYDVKM. The V segment lost 7 bases and the J segment 4 bases; nucleotides outside the gene matches: 11. This CDR3 spans 16 amino acids. CDR3 protein: CASTGQGGISGNTIYF. The CDR3 DNA reads TGTGCCAGCACGGGACAGGGAGGAATTTCCGGAAACACCATATATTTT.

This rearrangement joins TRBV5-4 to TRBJ2-1; the match to TRBD2 covers 11 bases. The germline V gene has CDR1 SGHNT and CDR2 YYREEE (reference sequence). This CDR3 is 15 amino acids long. After removal of 3 bases from V and 4 bases from J, the junction contained 3 bases not matched to a gene. As DNA, the CDR3 is TGTGCCAGCAGCTCCGGGACTAGCGGTTACAATGAGCAGTTCTTC. Translating gives CASSSGTSGYNEQFF.

The V gene is TRBV6-1, the J gene TRBJ2-1, with D perhaps matching TRBD1 (5 bases). The CDR3 sequence is 15 residues long. Per the germline V gene, CDR1 is MNHNS and CDR2 is SASEGT. Between the trimmed V and J ends, which lost 2 bases and 4 bases, there was a span of 12 bases. CDR3 coding DNA: TGTGCCAGCAGTGAATTAAGGGGCCAATACAATGAGCAGTTCTTC. As protein: CASSELRGQYNEQFF.

This clone has more than one count but fewer than ten. The chain recombines TRBV24-1 with TRBJ1-5; 10 bases agree with TRBD1. The CDR3 length is 13 residues. Germline CDR1 KGHDR, CDR2 SFDVKD. Unmatched junction bases numbered 4, after V lost 10 bases and J lost 5 bases. This CDR3 reads CATRGQGHQPQHF. The CDR3, as DNA: TGTGCCACGAGGGGACAGGGGCATCAGCCCCAGCATTTT.

The V and J genes are TRBV5-1 and TRBJ2-7; TRBD2 matches 7 bases. This CDR3 comprises 15 residues. Germline-derived CDR1 and CDR2 are SGHRS and YFSETQ. The ends lost 4 bases at V and 1 base at J; junction bases unmatched: 8. The CDR3 DNA reads TGCGCCAGCAGCCACAGTCCTAGCGGATCCTACGAGCAGTACTTC. Amino acid sequence: CASSHSPSGSYEQYF.